A selection of T cell receptor beta chains follows, all from one sample in a study of beta chain features in type 1 diabetes. TCRdb's table, derived via immunoSEQ multiplex PCR, lists solely in-frame clones and lacks some. The sample lists over 700,000 clones; about a sixth were seen once. Sequences were obtained from naive CD4+ T cells from blood. These receptors were taken from a woman between 18 and 29 years old in good health. The CDR3 runs from the conserved cysteine through the conserved F or W. A D gene is named only where the DNA matches it firmly. Size values are once, few and many counts, or a class for expanded clones, and some rows have none.

v_call	d_call	j_call	clone_size	cdr3_aa	cdr3_nt
TRBV27	TRBD1	TRBJ1-1	once	CASSFDRGQVGTEAFF	TGTGCCAGCAGTTTCGATCGGGGACAGGTGGGGACTGAAGCTTTCTTT
TRBV28	.	TRBJ1-2	.	CASSLPGNYGYTF	TGTGCCAGCAGTTTACCAGGGAACTATGGCTACACCTTC
TRBV7-9	.	TRBJ2-6	.	CASSFWGVYSGANVLTF	TGTGCCAGCAGCTTTTGGGGGGTTTACTCTGGGGCCAACGTCCTGACTTTC
TRBV2	.	TRBJ2-5	few	CASSPAEWSQETQYF	TGTGCCAGCAGCCCAGCAGAGTGGTCCCAAGAGACCCAGTACTTC
TRBV6-5	.	TRBJ2-2	.	CASSPTGGSGELFF	TGTGCCAGCAGCCCCACGGGGGGCTCCGGGGAGCTGTTTTTT
TRBV5-5	.	TRBJ2-1	.	CASRSEGPSYNEQFF	TGTGCCAGCAGATCGGAAGGGCCCTCCTACAATGAGCAGTTCTTC
TRBV18	.	TRBJ1-2	few	CASSPPYSRVGWGNYGYTF	TGTGCCAGCTCACCACCCTATTCCCGTGTAGGGTGGGGTAACTATGGCTACACCTTC
TRBV19	.	TRBJ2-2	few	CASSLRAAGVRGNTGELFF	TGTGCCAGTAGTCTCCGTGCGGCAGGGGTAAGGGGCAACACCGGGGAGCTGTTTTTT
TRBV7-9	.	TRBJ2-1	few	CASSANHGEQFF	TGTGCCAGCAGCGCGAACCACGGTGAGCAGTTCTTC
TRBV4-3	.	TRBJ1-1	.	CASSPVAGMTGNTEAFF	TGCGCCAGCAGCCCCGTGGCCGGGATGACGGGGAACACTGAAGCTTTCTTT
TRBV28	TRBD1	TRBJ2-7	few	CASSSGDRPYEQYF	TGTGCCAGCAGCTCCGGGGACAGACCCTACGAGCAGTACTTC
TRBV7-8	.	TRBJ1-2	.	CASSYRRDRSGGYTF	TGTGCCAGCAGCTATCGGAGGGATCGTTCAGGCGGCTACACCTTC
TRBV7-9	.	TRBJ2-6	few	CASSVERGLGGANVLTF	TGTGCCAGCAGCGTGGAGAGGGGACTGGGAGGGGCCAACGTCCTGACTTTC
TRBV11-2	.	TRBJ2-5	.	CASSPHIGTETQYF	TGTGCCAGCAGCCCCCACATCGGGACCGAGACCCAGTACTTC
TRBV10-2	.	TRBJ1-2	few	CASSEETNYGYTF	TGCGCCAGCAGTGAAGAGACAAACTATGGCTACACCTTC
TRBV7-2	.	TRBJ2-4	few	CASSFAGNIQYF	TGTGCCAGCAGCTTCGCGGGTAACATTCAGTACTTC
TRBV7-3	.	TRBJ2-1	.	CASSLQTEGEQFF	TGTGCCAGCAGCCTTCAGACCGAGGGGGAGCAGTTCTTC
TRBV10-1	.	TRBJ2-5	.	CASAFGHTYQETQYF	TGCGCCAGCGCCTTTGGACATACGTACCAAGAGACCCAGTACTTC
TRBV18	.	TRBJ2-7	.	CASSPLGYEQYF	TGTGCCAGCTCACCGTTGGGATACGAGCAGTACTTC
TRBV2	TRBD1	TRBJ2-2	.	CASSQNRGTPTGELFF	TGTGCCAGCAGCCAGAACAGGGGTACACCCACCGGGGAGCTGTTTTTT
TRBV6-5	.	TRBJ2-1	few	CASSYSGREHEFF	TGTGCCAGCAGTTACTCAGGCAGGGAGCATGAGTTCTTC
TRBV18	.	TRBJ2-6	few	CASSLPFSSSGANVLTF	TGTGCCAGCTCACTTCCTTTTTCAAGCTCTGGGGCCAACGTCCTGACTTTC
TRBV9	.	TRBJ2-1	few	CASSVSVTYNEQFF	TGTGCCAGCAGCGTCAGCGTTACCTACAATGAGCAGTTCTTC
TRBV5-1	.	TRBJ1-2	few	CASSQTTGGGYGYTF	TGCGCCAGCAGCCAGACGACAGGTGGAGGATATGGCTACACCTTC
TRBV6-5	.	TRBJ1-2	few	CASSYRLGGAYGYTF	TGTGCCAGCAGTTACAGGTTGGGGGGCGCTTATGGCTACACCTTC
TRBV19	.	TRBJ2-1	few	CASSIVGGLEQFF	TGTGCCAGTAGTATAGTAGGAGGGCTTGAGCAGTTCTTC
TRBV7-8	TRBD1	TRBJ2-7	few	CASSRKPGQGHEQYF	TGTGCCAGCAGCCGTAAACCGGGACAGGGACACGAGCAGTACTTC
TRBV7-3	.	TRBJ1-1	few	CASSFDWNTEAFF	TGTGCCAGCAGCTTCGACTGGAACACTGAAGCTTTCTTT
TRBV7-6	.	TRBJ2-1	few	CASSSWGVQFF	TGTGCCAGCAGCTCCTGGGGGGTGCAGTTCTTC
TRBV7-9	.	TRBJ2-7	few	CASSLAGSYEQYF	TGTGCCAGCAGCCTCGCGGGGAGTTACGAGCAGTACTTC
TRBV7-2	TRBD1	TRBJ2-4	.	CASSRDRFKNIQYF	TGTGCCAGCAGCCGGGACAGGTTCAAAAACATTCAGTACTTC
TRBV5-4	.	TRBJ2-3	few	CASRSFVRDDTDTQYF	TGTGCCAGCAGGAGTTTCGTCAGGGACGACACAGATACGCAGTATTTT
TRBV2	.	TRBJ2-1	.	CASSEQAVGQFF	TGTGCCAGCAGTGAACAGGCCGTAGGCCAGTTCTTC
TRBV28	.	TRBJ2-5	.	CASSHQGFWGQETQYF	TGTGCCAGCAGTCACCAGGGGTTTTGGGGCCAAGAGACCCAGTACTTC
TRBV9	.	TRBJ1-2	few	CASTPGQTGGYGYTF	TGTGCCAGCACCCCGGGACAAACCGGGGGCTATGGCTACACCTTC
TRBV5-1	.	TRBJ2-3	few	CASSLAIYTDTQYF	TGCGCCAGCAGCTTGGCAATTTACACAGATACGCAGTATTTT
TRBV23-1	.	TRBJ2-7	.	CASSHLTVPRGYEQYF	TGCGCCAGCAGTCACCTGACAGTTCCGAGAGGGTACGAGCAGTACTTC
TRBV28	TRBD2	TRBJ2-4	.	CASSPYSRGAKNIQYF	TGTGCCAGCAGCCCCTACTCGCGGGGGGCCAAAAACATTCAGTACTTC
TRBV7-6	.	TRBJ2-5	few	CASSLTQETQYF	TGTGCCAGCAGCTTAACACAAGAGACCCAGTACTTC
TRBV7-2	.	TRBJ2-7	.	CASSLSTYRVESRYEQYF	TGTGCCAGCAGCTTAAGTACGTACAGGGTGGAATCCCGGTACGAGCAGTACTTC
TRBV5-1	.	TRBJ2-3	.	CASSPTSSGRPSTDTQYF	TGCGCCAGCAGCCCTACATCAAGCGGCAGACCAAGCACAGATACGCAGTATTTT
TRBV28	TRBD2	TRBJ2-1	.	CASSTPRTSGVANEQFF	TGTGCCAGCAGTACCCCCCGGACTAGCGGGGTGGCCAATGAGCAGTTCTTC
TRBV15	.	TRBJ2-1	few	CATSRDLEPAGGEQFF	TGTGCCACCAGCAGAGATCTTGAACCAGCCGGGGGTGAGCAGTTCTTC
TRBV7-6	TRBD1	TRBJ2-3	.	CASSLATGGWTDTQYF	TGTGCCAGCAGCTTAGCGACAGGGGGATGGACAGATACGCAGTATTTT
TRBV7-3	.	TRBJ2-6	few	CASSPEFHRSGANVLTF	TGTGCCAGCAGCCCGGAGTTCCACAGGTCTGGGGCCAACGTCCTGACTTTC
TRBV10-3	.	TRBJ2-2	.	CAISESRTVSRPGELFF	TGTGCCATCAGTGAGTCGAGGACAGTCAGTAGGCCCGGGGAGCTGTTTTTT
TRBV10-3	.	TRBJ2-3	.	CAISGAREGDTQYF	TGTGCCATCAGTGGGGCTCGCGAGGGGGATACGCAGTATTTT
TRBV10-2	TRBD2	TRBJ2-5	.	CASSESEAGGPTRWETQYF	TGCGCCAGCAGTGAGTCGGAAGCGGGAGGGCCTACGAGGTGGGAGACCCAGTACTTC
TRBV2	.	TRBJ1-2	.	CASSGGRSTGYTF	TGTGCCAGCAGTGGGGGCAGGTCGACAGGCTACACCTTC